This is a list of T cell receptor beta chains from one sample in a study of blood T cells in healthy people across ages. One entry per CDR3 protein results from TCRdb running MiXCR on the 5' RACE reads. This table holds more than 650,000 distinct CDR3 sequences, under 30% found once. In addition, the sample was reused for a study of T cells of mothers and their children.

What was sequenced was blood. The origin of the receptors is a boy between 5 and 17 years old in good health. Each CDR3 is given with its conserved first and last residue. D genes are given only for firm matches. The size field is filled for only some rows; it gives once, few, many or a size class.

J gene: TRBJ2-7
V gene: TRBV20-1
D gene: TRBD1
clone size: NA
CDR3 DNA: TGCAGTGCTAGAGATGACAGGGAAGGGTCCTACGAGCAGTACTTC
CDR3 protein: CSARDDREGSYEQYF

J gene: TRBJ2-3
V gene: TRBV7-3
D gene: TRBD2
clone size: few
CDR3 DNA: TGTGCCAGCAGCGGCCTAGCGGGGGATTCGCAGTATTTT
CDR3 protein: CASSGLAGDSQYF

J gene: TRBJ2-1
V gene: TRBV6-5
D gene: NA
clone size: few
CDR3 DNA: TGTGCCAGCACCTCTTTTCTAGCAAACAATGAGCAGTTCTTC
CDR3 protein: CASTSFLANNEQFF

J gene: TRBJ1-2
V gene: TRBV6-1
D gene: NA
clone size: NA
CDR3 DNA: TGTGCCAGCAGTGAAGTCCCCGGGGGCTATGGCTACACCTTC
CDR3 protein: CASSEVPGGYGYTF

J gene: TRBJ2-7
V gene: TRBV3-1
D gene: TRBD1
clone size: many
CDR3 DNA: TGTGCCAGCAGCCAAGGGACAGGGTCCTACGAGCAGTACTTC
CDR3 protein: CASSQGTGSYEQYF

J gene: TRBJ2-1
V gene: TRBV11-2
D gene: TRBD2
clone size: NA
CDR3 DNA: TGTGCCAGCAGCCCTCGACTAGCTGATTATCGCCGCAATGAGCAGTTCTTC
CDR3 protein: CASSPRLADYRRNEQFF

J gene: TRBJ2-5
V gene: TRBV5-1
D gene: NA
clone size: few
CDR3 DNA: TGCGCCAGCAGCTCCACCCCTACTTTCCAAGAGACCCAGTACTTC
CDR3 protein: CASSSTPTFQETQYF

J gene: TRBJ2-3
V gene: TRBV29-1
D gene: NA
clone size: once
CDR3 DNA: TGCAGCGTTGAGGGGCCAAGCACAGATATGCAGTATTTT
CDR3 protein: CSVEGPSTDMQYF

J gene: TRBJ2-3
V gene: TRBV7-2
D gene: NA
clone size: few
CDR3 DNA: TGTGCCTGTAGAGGTAGCACAGATACGCAGTATTTT
CDR3 protein: CACRGSTDTQYF

J gene: TRBJ1-4
V gene: TRBV12-3/TRBV12-4
D gene: TRBD1
clone size: NA
CDR3 DNA: TGTGCCAGCAGCCCTTGGACAGGGTCTGACGAAAAACTGTTTTTT
CDR3 protein: CASSPWTGSDEKLFF

J gene: TRBJ2-7
V gene: TRBV6-2/TRBV6-3
D gene: NA
clone size: NA
CDR3 DNA: TGTGCCAGCAGCCGACTGGACTACGAGCAGTACTTC
CDR3 protein: CASSRLDYEQYF

J gene: TRBJ1-1
V gene: TRBV28
D gene: NA
clone size: few
CDR3 DNA: TGTGCCAGCAGCCCTATACAGAACACTGAAGCTTTCTTT
CDR3 protein: CASSPIQNTEAFF

J gene: TRBJ2-3
V gene: TRBV7-3
D gene: TRBD2
clone size: NA
CDR3 DNA: TGTGCCAGCAGCTTAGGCGGGAGCGCAGATACGCAGTATTTT
CDR3 protein: CASSLGGSADTQYF

J gene: TRBJ1-2
V gene: TRBV12-5
D gene: NA
clone size: NA
CDR3 DNA: TGTGCTAGTGCCCTGGGGGGAGGTGGCTACACCTTC
CDR3 protein: CASALGGGGYTF

J gene: TRBJ1-2
V gene: TRBV6-1
D gene: NA
clone size: NA
CDR3 DNA: TGTGCCAGCAGTGAACCGGGACGGGATAACTATGGCTACACCTTC
CDR3 protein: CASSEPGRDNYGYTF

J gene: TRBJ2-5
V gene: TRBV5-1
D gene: NA
clone size: few
CDR3 DNA: TGCGCCAGCAGCTTGGGGGGCCGCGGATCCCAAGAGACCCAGTACTTC
CDR3 protein: CASSLGGRGSQETQYF

J gene: TRBJ2-5
V gene: TRBV2
D gene: NA
clone size: NA
CDR3 DNA: TGTGCCAGCAGCTCGGACAGCGACCAAGAGACCCAGTACTTC
CDR3 protein: CASSSDSDQETQYF

J gene: TRBJ1-2
V gene: TRBV12-3/TRBV12-4
D gene: NA
clone size: NA
CDR3 DNA: TGTGCCAGCAGTGCCTCAGGGAGAGGCTACACCTTC
CDR3 protein: CASSASGRGYTF

J gene: TRBJ2-7
V gene: TRBV29-1
D gene: TRBD1
clone size: few
CDR3 DNA: TGCAGCGTTGAACAGACAGGGGGTTCCTACGAGCAGTACTTC
CDR3 protein: CSVEQTGGSYEQYF

J gene: TRBJ2-7
V gene: TRBV7-2
D gene: NA
clone size: NA
CDR3 DNA: TGTGCCAGCAGCTTTGGGGGAGTGGGCGAGCAGTACTTC
CDR3 protein: CASSFGGVGEQYF

J gene: TRBJ2-3
V gene: TRBV7-9
D gene: NA
clone size: few
CDR3 DNA: TGTGCCAGCAGCTTAGAGTCGGCACTAAATACGCAGTATTTT
CDR3 protein: CASSLESALNTQYF

J gene: TRBJ2-5
V gene: TRBV12-3/TRBV12-4
D gene: TRBD1
clone size: NA
CDR3 DNA: TGTGCCAGCAGTCCGCCATGGACAGGGGGCGCGAAGACCCAGTACTTC
CDR3 protein: CASSPPWTGGAKTQYF

J gene: TRBJ1-4
V gene: TRBV20-1
D gene: TRBD1
clone size: few
CDR3 DNA: TGCAGTGCTAGAGCCAGGGGGGCTAATGAAAAACTGTTTTTT
CDR3 protein: CSARARGANEKLFF